The rows below give T cell receptor beta chains drawn from one sample of a study of shared clonotypes between healthy human individuals. Generated by immunoSEQ multiplex PCR, the TCRdb table keeps only in-frame clones and is missing some. The sample lists millions of clones; about 95% were seen once. The sequencing sample was made of naive CD8+ T cells sorted from blood. All receptors derive from a man aged 18 to 29 in good health. Each CDR3 is given with its conserved first and last residue. The D gene is left open where the match is weak. Some rows have no size entry. The others give once, few or many, or a class for an expanded clone.

D gene,CDR3 length,V gene,clone size,J gene,CDR3 protein,CDR3 DNA
-,15,TRBV4-3,-,TRBJ1-5,CASSRSFETPQPQHF,TGCGCCAGCAGCCGGAGCTTCGAGACACCTCAGCCCCAGCATTTT
-,13,TRBV5-4,-,TRBJ2-1,CASSLAISNEQFF,TGTGCCAGCAGCTTGGCAATATCCAATGAGCAGTTCTTC
TRBD1,18,TRBV7-2,-,TRBJ2-7,CASSYAPRHRQGSYEQYF,TGTGCCAGCAGCTACGCCCCCCGACATAGACAGGGCTCCTACGAGCAGTACTTC
TRBD1,16,TRBV6-5,-,TRBJ1-2,CASSYGTGEVIYGYTF,TGTGCCAGCAGTTACGGAACAGGGGAGGTCATCTATGGCTACACCTTC
-,15,TRBV5-1,once,TRBJ1-6,CASSLEIGANSPLHF,TGCGCCAGCAGCTTGGAAATAGGCGCCAATTCACCCCTCCACTTT
-,13,TRBV19,once,TRBJ1-2,CASTGALAYGYTF,TGTGCCAGTACGGGGGCTTTGGCCTATGGCTACACCTTC
-,14,TRBV19,once,TRBJ2-7,CASSIRADSYEQYF,TGTGCCAGTAGTATAAGGGCTGACTCCTACGAGCAGTACTTC
TRBD2,16,TRBV4-1,once,TRBJ2-2,CASSQDWGLLKGELFF,TGCGCCAGCAGCCAAGATTGGGGACTACTGAAGGGGGAGCTGTTTTTT
-,15,TRBV19,-,TRBJ1-4,CASSTRSSTNEKLFF,TGTGCCAGTAGTACAAGGAGTTCAACTAATGAAAAACTGTTTTTT
TRBD1,16,TRBV4-1,-,TRBJ2-7,CASSQDSGTGSYEQYF,TGCGCCAGCAGCCAAGATTCTGGGACAGGCTCCTACGAGCAGTACTTC
TRBD1,16,TRBV4-2,-,TRBJ1-2,CASSLSPLDRDYGYTF,TGTGCCAGCAGCCTTTCACCCTTGGACAGGGACTATGGCTACACCTTC
TRBD1,13,TRBV10-1,-,TRBJ2-7,CASSRTGTYEQYF,TGCGCCAGCAGCCGGACAGGGACCTACGAGCAGTACTTC
-,16,TRBV5-4,-,TRBJ2-5,CASSSWGGGDQETQYF,TGTGCCAGCAGCTCCTGGGGGGGCGGGGACCAAGAGACCCAGTACTTC
TRBD1,15,TRBV19,-,TRBJ1-4,CASSIRDRVNEKLFF,TGTGCCAGTAGTATACGGGACAGGGTCAATGAAAAACTGTTTTTT
-,12,TRBV7-9,once,TRBJ2-1,CASTVRVHEQFF,TGTGCCAGCACCGTCAGAGTCCATGAGCAGTTCTTC
-,12,TRBV7-9,-,TRBJ1-4,CASSQYLGELFF,TGTGCCAGCAGCCAATATTTGGGGGAACTGTTTTTT
TRBD2,16,TRBV5-1,-,TRBJ2-2,CASSLSLAGNTGELFF,TGCGCCAGCAGCTTGTCTTTAGCGGGGAACACCGGGGAGCTGTTTTTT
-,13,TRBV7-9,-,TRBJ1-1,CASSLVTNTEAFF,TGTGCCAGCAGCTTAGTGACCAACACTGAAGCTTTCTTT
-,14,TRBV28,-,TRBJ1-2,CASSGPGAHYGYTF,TGTGCCAGCAGTGGGCCAGGTGCTCACTATGGCTACACCTTC
-,15,TRBV11-2,-,TRBJ2-3,CASSLFWGSTDTQYF,TGTGCCAGCAGCTTATTTTGGGGGAGCACAGATACGCAGTATTTT
-,14,TRBV6-5,-,TRBJ1-5,CASSSNPYNQPQHF,TGTGCCAGCAGTTCCAACCCCTATAATCAGCCCCAGCATTTT
-,15,TRBV4-1,-,TRBJ1-5,CASSQERALNQPQHF,TGCGCCAGCAGCCAAGAACGGGCTTTGAATCAGCCCCAGCATTTT
TRBD1,17,TRBV5-1,once,TRBJ2-3,CASSLAGTGGLTDTQYF,TGCGCCAGCAGCTTGGCTGGGACAGGGGGGCTAACAGATACGCAGTATTTT
-,12,TRBV27,-,TRBJ2-7,CASSLSGYEQYF,TGTGCCAGCAGTTTATCCGGTTACGAGCAGTACTTC
-,13,TRBV30,-,TRBJ2-7,CAWRDRGLNEQYF,TGTGCCTGGAGAGATAGAGGTCTGAACGAGCAGTACTTC
TRBD2,16,TRBV7-2,-,TRBJ2-2,CASSFLAGVNAGELFF,TGTGCCAGCAGCTTCTTAGCGGGAGTAAACGCCGGGGAGCTGTTTTTT
-,16,TRBV11-3,-,TRBJ2-1,CASSLAPGSPYNEQFF,TGTGCCAGCAGCTTAGCTCCCGGCAGTCCTTACAATGAGCAGTTCTTC
TRBD1,16,TRBV12-5,-,TRBJ2-7,CASGLPEGAPSYEQYF,TGTGCTAGTGGTTTGCCCGAGGGGGCCCCGTCCTACGAGCAGTACTTC
-,15,TRBV30,once,TRBJ2-2,CASYRDTTNTGELFF,TGTGCCTCTTATCGGGACACCACGAACACCGGGGAGCTGTTTTTT
-,15,TRBV7-9,-,TRBJ1-6,CASSSNRDEGSPLHF,TGTGCCAGCAGCTCCAACAGGGATGAGGGTTCACCCCTCCACTTT
TRBD1,16,TRBV13,-,TRBJ2-7,CASSLGGQGIAYEQYF,TGTGCCAGCAGCTTAGGCGGACAGGGGATCGCCTACGAGCAGTACTTC
-,13,TRBV7-8,-,TRBJ2-5,CASSLVLQETQYF,TGTGCCAGCAGCTTAGTACTTCAAGAGACCCAGTACTTC
TRBD1,12,TRBV7-2,once,TRBJ1-1,CASSAGTVEAFF,TGTGCCAGCAGCGCCGGGACAGTTGAAGCTTTCTTT
-,13,TRBV7-6,-,TRBJ2-7,CASSLAEPYEQYF,TGTGCCAGCAGCTTAGCAGAACCGTACGAGCAGTACTTC
-,14,TRBV27,-,TRBJ1-2,CASSLLGTHYGYTF,TGTGCCAGCAGTTTACTCGGGACCCACTATGGCTACACCTTC
-,14,TRBV6-5,-,TRBJ2-7,CASSYSTSINEQYF,TGTGCCAGCAGTTACTCGACCAGCATAAACGAGCAGTACTTC
-,13,TRBV27,-,TRBJ2-7,CASSPRASYEQYF,TGTGCCAGCAGCCCCCGAGCCAGCTACGAGCAGTACTTC
-,16,TRBV27,-,TRBJ2-3,CASPKTLAPHTDTQYF,TGTGCCAGCCCTAAAACCCTAGCGCCCCACACAGATACGCAGTATTTT
-,13,TRBV7-6,-,TRBJ2-7,CASSLAGAYEQYF,TGTGCCAGCAGCTTAGCTGGAGCCTACGAGCAGTACTTC
-,15,TRBV14,-,TRBJ1-2,CASSETGQDYYGYTF,TGTGCCAGCAGCGAGACCGGCCAGGATTACTATGGCTACACCTTC
TRBD1,18,TRBV7-9,-,TRBJ2-7,CASSLVPGQGPNRYEQYF,TGTGCCAGCAGCTTAGTTCCCGGACAGGGCCCCAACAGGTACGAGCAGTACTTC
-,17,TRBV5-1,once,TRBJ1-4,CASSLELATGTGEKLFF,TGCGCCAGCAGCTTGGAACTTGCGACAGGAACGGGCGAAAAACTGTTTTTT
-,12,TRBV11-2,-,TRBJ2-7,CASSSDGDEQYF,TGTGCCAGCAGCTCCGATGGGGACGAGCAGTACTTC
-,12,TRBV9,-,TRBJ1-6,CASSVEGSPLHF,TGTGCCAGCAGCGTGGAGGGTTCACCCCTCCACTTT
-,15,TRBV19,-,TRBJ2-7,CASSALLAGTYEQYF,TGTGCCAGTAGTGCCCTGTTGGCGGGGACCTACGAGCAGTACTTC
-,15,TRBV7-9,-,TRBJ2-7,CASSPRISDPYEQYF,TGTGCCAGCAGCCCCCGGATCTCAGACCCCTACGAGCAGTACTTC
-,14,TRBV5-3,-,TRBJ2-1,CARSHLGTGTEQFF,TGTGCCAGAAGCCACTTGGGGACCGGGACAGAGCAGTTCTTC
-,13,TRBV6-5,-,TRBJ2-3,CASRSLITDTQYF,TGTGCCAGCAGGAGCCTTATCACAGATACGCAGTATTTT
-,15,TRBV2,-,TRBJ1-5,CASSVSGSDNQPQHF,TGTGCCAGCAGTGTATCAGGTTCAGACAATCAGCCCCAGCATTTT
-,17,TRBV7-9,-,TRBJ2-5,CASSLIPVLDAGETQYF,TGTGCCAGCAGCTTAATACCCGTTCTAGATGCCGGGGAGACCCAGTACTTC
-,13,TRBV2,-,TRBJ2-7,CASSETVGIEQYF,TGTGCCAGCAGTGAAACCGTCGGGATCGAGCAGTACTTC
-,17,TRBV15,-,TRBJ2-6,CATSRDGLSSGANVLTF,TGTGCCACCAGCAGAGATGGCCTTTCCTCTGGGGCCAACGTCCTGACTTTC
-,13,TRBV2,-,TRBJ2-7,CASTLRDTYEQYF,TGTGCCAGCACCCTAAGGGATACCTACGAGCAGTACTTC
TRBD1,16,TRBV28,-,TRBJ2-7,CASKRPTGTGDGEQYF,TGTGCCAGCAAACGCCCTACCGGGACAGGGGATGGCGAGCAGTACTTC
TRBD2,14,TRBV27,-,TRBJ2-7,CASSLALAGGEQYF,TGTGCCAGCAGTTTAGCTCTAGCGGGAGGCGAGCAGTACTTC